This T cell receptor (beta chain) was found in a study of blood T cell repertoires in COVID-19. Study-level information: Acute and convalescent COVID-19 specimens originated in the United States, Italy and Spain. The analysed material was cDNA or gDNA that came from T cells, B-cell-depleted T cells, or PBMCs.

Per the study methods: Cell counts per sample came from amplifying reference gene primers. Some clones are missing from TCRdb's copy, which holds only in-frame ones; the method was immunoSEQ multiplex PCR. Clone size and V and J calls were adopted from that table, with D and trimming inferred from the DNA. The profile shows approximately 240,000 clones, around nine tenths of them singletons. With regard to this clone: At the DNA level, this CDR3 is encoded by other sequences in the same sample as well.

CDR1 and CDR2 (germline): SGHRS, YFSETQ. Trimming took off 0 bases at V and 6 bases at J, with 6 bases between the two ends. The CDR3 has 12 residues. The sample consisted of peripheral blood. The clonotype comes from a woman in her 40s who had recovered from COVID-19. The chain carries TRBV5-1 and TRBJ1-2, with D tentatively TRBD1 (6 bases). The CDR3 spells CASSLAGDGYTF. CDR3 coding DNA: TGCGCCAGCAGCTTGGCAGGGGATGGCTACACCTTC.